The next 3 T cell receptor beta chains were all read from a single sample in a study of cytomegalovirus exposure and HLA in healthy donors. This PCR relied on a set of 60 Vbeta primers and 13 Jbeta primers. The data were produced by immunoSEQ multiplex PCR, yet TCRdb's version contains in-frame clones alone and is incomplete. Of 90,000 to 110,000 clones in the sample, 69% are singletons; the top ten hold 5% to 7%. Sequencing was done on a sample of PBMCs. The receptors originated from a woman aged 65 to 85 in good health and CMV-seropositive.

This clone was observed a few times. The chain carries TRBV5-4 and TRBJ2-7; 12 bases match TRBD2. The CDR3 totals 16 residues. V gave up 4 bases and J gave up 5 bases; unmatched junction bases: 10. Germline V gives CDR1 SGHNT, CDR2 YYREEE (reference sequence). The CDR3 DNA reads as TGTGCCAGCAGCAGAGGACTAGCGGGGACCCCACACGAGCAGTACTTC. It specifies CASSRGLAGTPHEQYF. Using reference TRBV5-4 and TRBJ2-7 for the parts outside the CDR3, the full variable domain is ETGVTQSPTHLIKTRGQQVTLRCSSQSGHNTVSWYQQALGQGPQFIFQYYREEENGRGNFPPRFSGLQFPNYSSELNVNALELDDSALYLCASSRGLAGTPHEQYFGPGTRLTVT.

In its sample, this clone was seen once. V is TRBV1 and J is TRBJ2-1; the table's D call, TRBD2, has no DNA check behind it. TRBV1 is labeled a pseudogene. This CDR3 is built from 9 residues. This chain's CDR3 is CTAYDEQFF. CDR3 in DNA: TGCACCGCCTATGATGAGCAGTTCTTC.

This clone was observed a handful of times. In DNA form, the CDR3 reads TGTGCCACTACCTACGCGGGACAGCCCCTCTCCCGCTACACCTTC. Its translation is CATTYAGQPLSRYTF. This chain joins TRBV6-5 and TRBJ1-2; 7 positions match TRBD1. Trimming took 10 bases from V and 9 from J; bases not matched to a gene: 20. Germline V gene data show CDR1 as MNHEY and CDR2 as SVGAGI. The CDR3 is made up of 15 amino acids.